This T cell receptor beta chain derives from a study of T cells in Graves' hyperthyroidism and ophthalmopathy (dated by TCRdb to the late 2010s). Context from the whole study: Peripheral blood samples were taken at initial diagnosis, before any treatment was given. The 100 discovery patients were randomly split 7:3 into training and test sets. The paper describes TCR Vbeta CDR3 sequencing of fewer than 150 peripheral blood samples, made up of roughly 40 ophthalmopathy patients, roughly 72 hyperthyroidism patients and roughly 17 progressor patients. An independent validation cohort of around 20 hyperthyroidism patients and 17 patients who later progressed to ophthalmopathy tested prospective prediction of ophthalmopathy. In about 6 Graves' hyperthyroidism patients, the study also compared T-cell repertoires from thyroid tissue with T-cell repertoires from blood. TCR V-J signatures able to tell the groups apart were searched for in a discovery cohort of 95 to 100 patients, of whom 40 to 45 had Graves' ophthalmopathy and roughly 57 had stable Graves' hyperthyroidism. Once sampling was done, hyperthyroidism patients were given methimazole at a starting dose of 30 mg daily, whereas ophthalmopathy patients were given high-dose intravenous methylprednisolone. The paper as a whole reports these results and caveats: Ophthalmopathy was separated from stable hyperthyroidism by a 13 V-J signature model, with approximately 89% sensitivity and approximately 81% specificity obtained in cross-validation and 80%/75% obtained in testing. Sample size was not statistically predetermined, and investigators were not blinded to group allocation. Most expanded thyroid clonotypes (frequency above 0.001) were also found in blood, which suggests that blood repertoires may mirror thyroid immune responses. During validation, the model predicted progression to ophthalmopathy a median of roughly 7.1 months ahead of onset, with approximately 70% sensitivity and about 75% specificity.

A distance of 18 bases separates the germline ends of V and J, which lose 5 bases and 8 bases respectively. Its CDR3 holds 14 amino acids, cysteine through phenylalanine. Kept here is only the CDR3 DNA, which spans 42 bases and is read in frame from base 1. The TCR beta CDR3 regions were amplified from the RNA transcripts. The TCR CDR3 was subjected to a first round of RT-PCR using the HTBI primer set and the Qiagen OneStep RT-PCR kit. The libraries were constructed in a second round of multiplex PCR and then size-selected and purified. The libraries were sequenced on an Illumina HiSeq2000 using paired-end 100 bp reads. Processing in the source paper ran as follows. SOAPnuke was used to process the raw data, with reads discarded if the reads contained adapters or uncalled bases, had a mean Phred below 15, or lacked an exact constant-primer or identifier match. COPE v1.2.5 was used to merge high-quality paired reads, and clonotypes were defined as unique nucleotide sequences. MiTCR v1.1 was used to align the clonotypes against IMGT TRBV, TRBD and TRBJ reference segments. Analysis was restricted to V-J combinations with a frequency above 0.0001, which covered over 98% of repertoires. A TCS score was defined as the ratio of F50 (clonal expansion) to E x V (chaos), with BLOSUM62-based TCRdist applied between CDR3 peptides within each V-J. Welch's t-statistics and random forest reduced around 550 V-J features to some 14, which were used in a naive Bayes classifier (R e1071). TCRdb passed the public sequencing reads through fastp at Q25 and MiXCR, retaining productive beta sequences. Rows are unified per CDR3 protein, each entry keeping the most common DNA and genes. Here the V and J calls rest on TCRdb's processing, not on the authors' analysis. This sample is represented by 550,000 to 850,000 distinct CDR3 sequences; around 20% of them were singletons. The ten largest clones represent around 17% of the sample.

Turning to this clonotype: Its antigen has not been determined. No base quality information exists; no much larger clone differs at one position.

The hyperthyroidism patients were between 18 and 65 years old and newly diagnosed, with a disease duration of less than 2 months. Patients with uncontrolled infections, other autoimmune diseases, pregnancy or lactation were excluded. Diagnoses were established on the basis of clinical symptoms, serum thyroxine and TRAb, thyroid ultrasound, and orbital computed tomography. Blood from progressor patients was collected at the time of first diagnosis with hyperthyroidism, before any ophthalmopathy symptoms had appeared. Ficoll-Paque density gradient centrifugation was used to isolate PBMCs from 8.5 to 10 ml of fresh peripheral blood. Progressor patients were defined as those initially diagnosed with Graves' hyperthyroidism in whom ophthalmopathy developed during follow-up. Total RNA was extracted with Trizol reagent, and quality was checked on an Agilent 2100 Bioanalyzer.

Material: blood. The clonotype comes from a woman between 45 and 60 years old with Graves' hyperthyroidism that later progressed to Graves' ophthalmopathy. Recombination linked TRBV12-3 or TRBV12-4 to TRBJ1-2; a weak D assignment points to TRBD1 (6 bases agree). The CDR3 loop reads CASSPRNRADGYTF. The DNA sequence follows: TGTGCCAGCAGTCCGCGGAACAGGGCAGACGGCTACACCTTC.